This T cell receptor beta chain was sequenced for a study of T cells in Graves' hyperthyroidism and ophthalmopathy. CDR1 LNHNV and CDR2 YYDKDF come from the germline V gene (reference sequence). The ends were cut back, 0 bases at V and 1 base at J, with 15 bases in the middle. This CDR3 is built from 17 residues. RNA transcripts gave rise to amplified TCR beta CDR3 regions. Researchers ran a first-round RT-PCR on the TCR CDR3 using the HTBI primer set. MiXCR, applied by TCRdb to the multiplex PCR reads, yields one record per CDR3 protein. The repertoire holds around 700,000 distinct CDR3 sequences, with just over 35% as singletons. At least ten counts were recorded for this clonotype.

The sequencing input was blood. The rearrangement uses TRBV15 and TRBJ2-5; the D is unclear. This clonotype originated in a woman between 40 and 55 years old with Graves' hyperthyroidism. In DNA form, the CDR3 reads TGTGCCACCAGCAGAGATAAACGCAGGTGGGGCCAAGAGACCCAGTACTTC. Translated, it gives CATSRDKRRWGQETQYF.